Listed below are T cell receptor beta chains from one sample, sequenced in a study of kidney transplant recipient with SARS-CoV-2 infection. TCRdb re-derived calls from the reads in MiXCR, one entry per CDR3 protein. The profile shows under 300,000 distinct CDR3 sequences, about 28% of them singletons. Sequenced material: a blood sample, taken at baseline and between days 110 and 120 from a kidney transplant recipient. The receptor set was obtained from a male patient aged 25 to 39 who had COVID-19 and was a kidney transplant recipient. Some T cells may be transferred from the graft donor. Each CDR3 is given with its conserved first and last residue. Fields, in order: clone size, D gene, J gene, V gene, CDR3 DNA, CDR3 protein. D genes are given only for firm matches. Only some rows state a clone size, as once, few, many or a class for expanded clones.

few - TRBJ2-3 TRBV7-6 TGTGCCAGCAGTCTAGTGGGAGCCACAGATACGCAGTATTTT CASSLVGATDTQYF
many - TRBJ1-4 TRBV3-1 TGTGCCAGCAGCCAAGGGGACGAGGTTAATGAAAAACTGTTTTTT CASSQGDEVNEKLFF
few - TRBJ2-3 TRBV20-1 TGCAGTGCCTACAGACCCACAGATACGCAGTATTTT CSAYRPTDTQYF
few TRBD1 TRBJ2-1 TRBV5-3 TGTGCCTACAGGGACAGGGGTACACTTGAGCAGTTCTTC CAYRDRGTLEQFF
- - TRBJ1-2 TRBV12-3/TRBV12-4 TGTGCCAGCAGTCTGTGGCGCACAGCAGGAAAGACCTATGGCTACACCTTC CASSLWRTAGKTYGYTF
- - TRBJ2-3 TRBV7-9 TGTGCCAGCAGCTTAGAAACAGCACGACAATCCACAGATACGCAGTATTTT CASSLETARQSTDTQYF
many TRBD2 TRBJ2-3 TRBV3-1 TGTGCCAGCAGCCAAGATTCGACTAGCGGGAGGGCCAAAGATACGCAGTATTTT CASSQDSTSGRAKDTQYF
- - TRBJ2-3 TRBV7-9 TGTGCCAGCAGCTTAGGGGCGGGGAAGTCGGATACGCAGTATTTT CASSLGAGKSDTQYF
many - TRBJ1-2 TRBV21-1 TGTGCCAGCAGCAATAGGTCGGGAATCTATGGCTACACCTTC CASSNRSGIYGYTF
few - TRBJ1-2 TRBV5-6 TGTGCCAGCTCTCTCCCCAATAGTCGAAAGACCTATGGCTACACCTTC CASSLPNSRKTYGYTF
many - TRBJ1-2 TRBV20-1 TGCAGTGCTAGCTATGGCTACACCTTC CSASYGYTF